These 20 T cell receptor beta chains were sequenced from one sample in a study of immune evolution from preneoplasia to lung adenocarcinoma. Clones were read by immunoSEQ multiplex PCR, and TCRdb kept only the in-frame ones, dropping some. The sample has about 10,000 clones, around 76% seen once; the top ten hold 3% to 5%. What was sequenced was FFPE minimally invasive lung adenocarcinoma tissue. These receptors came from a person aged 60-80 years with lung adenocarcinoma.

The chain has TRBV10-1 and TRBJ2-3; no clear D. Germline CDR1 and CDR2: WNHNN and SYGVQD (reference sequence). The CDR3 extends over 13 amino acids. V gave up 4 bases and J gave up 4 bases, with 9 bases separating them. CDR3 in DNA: TGCGCCAGCAGTGGGTCTAAATCAGATACGCAGTATTTT. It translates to CASSGSKSDTQYF.

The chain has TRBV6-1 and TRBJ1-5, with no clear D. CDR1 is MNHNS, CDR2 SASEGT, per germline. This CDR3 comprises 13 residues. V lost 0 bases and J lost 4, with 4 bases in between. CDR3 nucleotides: TGTGCCAGCAGTGAAGCGCGGAATCAGCCCCAGCATTTT. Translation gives CASSEARNQPQHF.

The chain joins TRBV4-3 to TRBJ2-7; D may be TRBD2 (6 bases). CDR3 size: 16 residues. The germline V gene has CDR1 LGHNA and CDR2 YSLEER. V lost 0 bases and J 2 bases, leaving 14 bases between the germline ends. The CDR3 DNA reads TGCGCCAGCAGCCAAGAAGGCGGCGGACTACCCTACGAGCAGTACTTC. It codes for CASSQEGGGLPYEQYF.

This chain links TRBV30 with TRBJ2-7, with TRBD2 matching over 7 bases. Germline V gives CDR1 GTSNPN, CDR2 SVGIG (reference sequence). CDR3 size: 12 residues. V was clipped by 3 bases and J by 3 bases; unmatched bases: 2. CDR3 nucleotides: TGTGCCTGGAGCGGGGGGATCTACGAGCAGTACTTC. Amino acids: CAWSGGIYEQYF.

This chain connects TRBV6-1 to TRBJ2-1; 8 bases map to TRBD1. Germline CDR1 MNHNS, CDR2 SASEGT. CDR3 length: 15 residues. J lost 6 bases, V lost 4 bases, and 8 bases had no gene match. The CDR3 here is CASSASGTGGNEQFF. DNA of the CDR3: TGTGCCAGCAGTGCCTCGGGGACAGGCGGCAATGAGCAGTTCTTC.

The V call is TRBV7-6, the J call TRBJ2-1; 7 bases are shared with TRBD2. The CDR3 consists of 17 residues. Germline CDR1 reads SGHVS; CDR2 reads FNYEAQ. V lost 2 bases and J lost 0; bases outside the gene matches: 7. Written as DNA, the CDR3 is TGTGCCAGCAGCTTAAAATATGGCGGGAGCTCCTACAATGAGCAGTTCTTC. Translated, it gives CASSLKYGGSSYNEQFF.

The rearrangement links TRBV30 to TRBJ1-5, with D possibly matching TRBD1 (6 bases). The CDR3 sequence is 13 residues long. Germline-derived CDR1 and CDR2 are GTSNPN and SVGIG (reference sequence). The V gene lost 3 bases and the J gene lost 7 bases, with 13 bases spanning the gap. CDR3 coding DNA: TGTGCCTGGAGCTATACAGGGAGGCAGCCCCAGCATTTT. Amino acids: CAWSYTGRQPQHF.

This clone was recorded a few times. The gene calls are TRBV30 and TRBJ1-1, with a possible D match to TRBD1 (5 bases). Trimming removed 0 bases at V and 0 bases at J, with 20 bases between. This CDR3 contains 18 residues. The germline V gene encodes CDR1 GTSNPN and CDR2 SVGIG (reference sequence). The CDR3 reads CAWSVRRSGSLMNTEAFF. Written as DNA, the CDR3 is TGTGCCTGGAGTGTACGGAGATCAGGGAGCCTGATGAACACTGAAGCTTTCTTT.

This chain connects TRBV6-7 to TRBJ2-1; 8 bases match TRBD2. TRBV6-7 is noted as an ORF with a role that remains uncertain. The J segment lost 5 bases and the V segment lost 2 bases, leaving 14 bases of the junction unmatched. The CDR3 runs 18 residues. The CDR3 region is CASSYTRVAGWTDNEQFF. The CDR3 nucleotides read TGTGCCAGCAGTTACACTAGGGTAGCGGGGTGGACAGACAATGAGCAGTTCTTC.

CDR3 bases: TGTGCCAGCTCAGCCGGGACAGGGACACTAGCCAAAAACATTCAGTACTTC. This sequence encodes CASSAGTGTLAKNIQYF. The chain is built from TRBV18 and TRBJ2-4; 9 bases map to TRBD1. With 5 bases clipped from V and 0 bases from J, the junction kept 8 bases outside the gene matches. This CDR3 region has 17 residues. Looked up from germline, CDR1 is KGHSH and CDR2 is LQKENI.

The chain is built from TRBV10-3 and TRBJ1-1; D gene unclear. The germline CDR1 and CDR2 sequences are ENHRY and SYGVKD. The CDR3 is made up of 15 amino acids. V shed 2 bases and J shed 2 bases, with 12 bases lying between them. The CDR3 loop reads CAISEAQLSNTEAFF. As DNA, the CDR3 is TGTGCCATCAGTGAGGCCCAGCTTTCAAACACTGAAGCTTTCTTT.

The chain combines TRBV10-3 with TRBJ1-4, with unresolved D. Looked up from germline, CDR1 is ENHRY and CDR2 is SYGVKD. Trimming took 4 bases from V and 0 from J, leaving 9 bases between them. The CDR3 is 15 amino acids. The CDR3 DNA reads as TGTGCCATCAGTGCCCAAGAGACAACTAATGAAAAACTGTTTTTT. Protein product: CAISAQETTNEKLFF.

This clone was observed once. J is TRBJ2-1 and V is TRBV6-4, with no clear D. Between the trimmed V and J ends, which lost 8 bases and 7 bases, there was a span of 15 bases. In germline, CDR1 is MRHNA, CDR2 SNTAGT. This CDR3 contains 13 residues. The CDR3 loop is CASSPGVENEQFF. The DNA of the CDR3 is TGTGCCAGCTCCCCAGGAGTCGAAAATGAGCAGTTCTTC.

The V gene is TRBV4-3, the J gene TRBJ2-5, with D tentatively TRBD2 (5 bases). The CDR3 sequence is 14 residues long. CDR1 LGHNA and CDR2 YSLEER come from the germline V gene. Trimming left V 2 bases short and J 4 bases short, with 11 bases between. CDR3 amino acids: CASSQRLAGETQYF. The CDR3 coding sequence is TGCGCCAGCAGCCAACGGCTAGCTGGAGAGACCCAGTACTTC.

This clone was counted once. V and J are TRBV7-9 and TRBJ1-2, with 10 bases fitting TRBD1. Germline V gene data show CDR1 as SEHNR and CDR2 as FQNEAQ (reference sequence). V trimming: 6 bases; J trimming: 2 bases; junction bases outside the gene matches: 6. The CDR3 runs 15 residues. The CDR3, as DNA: TGTGCCAGCAGAGAGACAGGGGGCGAAAACTATGGCTACACCTTC. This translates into CASRETGGENYGYTF.

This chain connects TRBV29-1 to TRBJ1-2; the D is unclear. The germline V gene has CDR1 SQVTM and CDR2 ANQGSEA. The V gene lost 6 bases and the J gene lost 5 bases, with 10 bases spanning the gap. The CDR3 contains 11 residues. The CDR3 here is CSVVGEYGYTF. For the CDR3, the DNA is TGCAGCGTCGTCGGGGAATATGGCTACACCTTC.

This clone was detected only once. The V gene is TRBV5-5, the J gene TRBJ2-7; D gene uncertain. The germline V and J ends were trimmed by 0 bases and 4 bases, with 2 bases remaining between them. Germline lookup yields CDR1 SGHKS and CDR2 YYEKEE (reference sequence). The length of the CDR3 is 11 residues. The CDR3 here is CASSLEYEQYF. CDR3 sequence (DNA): TGTGCCAGCAGCTTGGAGTACGAGCAGTACTTC.

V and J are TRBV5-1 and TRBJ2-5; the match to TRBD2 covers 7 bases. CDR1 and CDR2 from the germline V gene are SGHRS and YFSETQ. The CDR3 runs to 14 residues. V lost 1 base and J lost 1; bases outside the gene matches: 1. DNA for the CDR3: TGCGCCAGCAGCTTGACTAGCGCCCAAGAGACCCAGTACTTC. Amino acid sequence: CASSLTSAQETQYF.

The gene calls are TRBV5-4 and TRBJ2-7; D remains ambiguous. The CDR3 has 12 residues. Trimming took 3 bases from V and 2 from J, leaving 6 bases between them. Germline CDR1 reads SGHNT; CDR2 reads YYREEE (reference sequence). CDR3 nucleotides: TGTGCCAGCAGCTCGGGTACCTACGAGCAGTACTTC. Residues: CASSSGTYEQYF.

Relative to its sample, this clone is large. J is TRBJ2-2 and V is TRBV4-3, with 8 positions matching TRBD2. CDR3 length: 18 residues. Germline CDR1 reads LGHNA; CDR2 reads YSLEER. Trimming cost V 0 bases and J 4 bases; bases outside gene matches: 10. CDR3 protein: CASSQEVSGAFTTGELFF. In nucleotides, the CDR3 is TGCGCCAGCAGCCAAGAGGTTAGCGGGGCATTCACCACCGGGGAGCTGTTTTTT.